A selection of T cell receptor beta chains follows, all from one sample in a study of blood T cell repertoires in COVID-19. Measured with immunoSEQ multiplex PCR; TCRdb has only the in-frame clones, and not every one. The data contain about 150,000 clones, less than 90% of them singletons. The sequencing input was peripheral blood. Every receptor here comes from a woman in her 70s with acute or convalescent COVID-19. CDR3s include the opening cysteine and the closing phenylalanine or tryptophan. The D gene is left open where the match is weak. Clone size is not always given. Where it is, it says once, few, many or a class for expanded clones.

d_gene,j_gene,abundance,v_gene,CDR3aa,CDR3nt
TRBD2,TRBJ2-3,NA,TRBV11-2,CASSSSLAGYTDTQYF,TGTGCCAGCAGCTCCTCACTAGCGGGGTACACAGATACGCAGTATTTT
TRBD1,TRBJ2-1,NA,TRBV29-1,CSVTTGTGSYNEQFF,TGCAGCGTAACAACCGGGACAGGTTCCTACAATGAGCAGTTCTTC
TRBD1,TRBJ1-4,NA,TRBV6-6,CASSPGTGFNEKLFF,TGTGCCAGCAGTCCGGGGACAGGGTTTAATGAAAAACTGTTTTTT
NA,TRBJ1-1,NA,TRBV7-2,CASSLGGLMNTEAFF,TGTGCCAGCAGCTTAGGGGGGCTGATGAACACTGAAGCTTTCTTT
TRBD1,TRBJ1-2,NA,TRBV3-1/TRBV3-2,CASSQTPGTESYGYTF,TGTGCCAGCAGCCAAACCCCCGGGACAGAAAGCTATGGCTACACCTTC
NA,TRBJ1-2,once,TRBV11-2,CASSLAQGLGYTF,TGTGCCAGCAGCTTAGCTCAGGGGCTTGGCTACACCTTC
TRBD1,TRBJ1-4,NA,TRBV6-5,CASRGQGGEKLFF,TGTGCCAGCAGGGGACAGGGCGGTGAAAAACTGTTTTTT
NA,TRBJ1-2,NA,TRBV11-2,CASSLGPTPKQGPYGYTF,TGTGCCAGCAGCTTAGGGCCCACCCCCAAACAGGGCCCCTATGGCTACACCTTC
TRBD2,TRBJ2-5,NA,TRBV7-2,CASSWGLAGETQYF,TGTGCCAGCAGCTGGGGACTAGCGGGGGAGACCCAGTACTTC
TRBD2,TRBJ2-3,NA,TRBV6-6,CASRPRGGPRDTQYF,TGTGCCAGCAGACCCCGGGGGGGCCCCAGGGATACGCAGTATTTT
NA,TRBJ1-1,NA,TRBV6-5,CASSYRQGWNTEAFF,TGTGCCAGCAGTTACCGCCAGGGGTGGAACACTGAAGCTTTCTTT